The table lists the clone carrying this T cell receptor beta chain with a few counts. Its antigen is undetermined. CD45RO/CCR7/CD25/CD127/CD95/CD27 separated CD4+ naive, central memory, regulatory and stem cell-like memory cells by sorting. Once sorted, every population was more than 95% pure. The CDR3 sequence is 13 residues long. With 4 bases removed from V and 2 bases from J, the gap between germline ends came to 8 bases. From germline, CDR1 is SGHVS and CDR2 FQNEAQ. This sample was taken from a study of beta chain features in type 1 diabetes. Broader study findings: Among patients with Type 1 diabetes, TCRB CDR3s were moderately but significantly shorter in every one of the four CD4+ subsets. No resolution was reached here on whether HLA type influences TCRB rearrangement. The study found fewer insertions and more deletions at VDJ junctions in type 1 diabetes patients.

As every portion of the isolated RNA was reverse transcribed, the sequencing read expressed TCRB transcripts. Sequenced by immunoSEQ multiplex PCR; TCRdb stores in-frame clones only, minus some. The sample lists 310,000 or so clones; 9.3% were seen once. V is TRBV7-8 and J is TRBJ2-5, with D uncertain. The receptor was isolated from a man aged 25 to 40 with type 1 diabetes. The specimen sequenced was central memory CD4+ T cells from blood. The chain's CDR3 is CASSSPAQETQYF. CDR3 nucleotides: TGTGCCAGCAGCTCCCCTGCGCAAGAGACCCAGTACTTC.